The sequence of this T cell receptor (beta chain) was determined in a study of OX40 agonist ivuxolimab in advanced cancers. About the research overall: Hepatocellular carcinoma, melanoma, renal cell or head and neck cancer was diagnosed in the dose-escalation patients. Subjects had a mean age of roughly 57 years, with a range of about 23 to 79; around 80% were male.

Whole-study findings and limits: Averaging showed that CD8+ T cells had more expanded clones than CD4+ did. At 0.1 to 3.0 mg/kg, clonal expansion of CD4+ and CD8+ blood T cells had occurred by week 6.

V lost 5 bases and J lost 3; bases outside the gene matches: 13. The CDR3 consists of 16 residues. The germline V gene has CDR1 SGHVS and CDR2 FNYEAQ. Repertoires were generated with immunoSEQ multiplex PCR, while TCRdb's copy carries only in-frame clones and drops some. The sample contains about 14,000 clones, roughly 75% of which appear only once. On this clone itself: Its target is not known.

This rearrangement joins TRBV7-6 to TRBJ2-7; TRBD1 aligns across 7 bases. This sequence originates from an adult with an advanced solid tumor such as melanoma, head and neck, liver or kidney cancer. The specimen comprised CD4+ or CD8+ T cells sorted from blood, sampled in a trial of the OX40 agonist ivuxolimab. The CDR3 here is CASSPGGRGLLYEQYF. As DNA, the CDR3 is TGTGCCAGCAGCCCAGGGGGACGTGGTCTCCTCTACGAGCAGTACTTC.